The T cell receptor beta chain described here comes from a study of shared clonotypes between healthy human individuals. This clone was observed at least ten times. Libraries were prepared by immunoSEQ multiplex PCR; TCRdb keeps only in-frame clonotypes and omits some of them. The sample carries roughly 640,000 clones, less than 85% recorded once. Trimming removed 3 bases from V and 3 bases from J; junction bases left unmatched: 10. The CDR3 has 16 residues. CDR1 and CDR2 from the germline V gene are MDHEN and SYDVKM. The genes are TRBV28 and TRBJ2-7, with 8 bases identical to TRBD2. The TCR comes from a woman aged 30 to 39 in good health. Source material: memory CD4+ T cells sorted from blood. The subset denotes: CD45RA-negative fraction. CDR3 bases: TGTGCCAGCAGTTTGAGGACTAGCTCAAGACACTACGAGCAGTACTTC. Amino acids: CASSLRTSSRHYEQYF.